This TCR beta chain appears in the sequencing data of a study of blood T cell repertoires in COVID-19. For the study at large: Both acute and convalescent COVID-19 samples were obtained from the United States, Italy and Spain. The cDNA or gDNA used as material had been derived from T cells, B-cell-depleted T cells, or PBMCs.

V was cut by 1 base and J by 7 bases, with 12 bases left in between. CDR1 MDHEN and CDR2 SYDVKM come from the germline V gene. CDR3 length: 14 residues. Original data processing: Reference gene primer amplification in the assay estimated nucleated cell counts. The repertoire was sequenced with immunoSEQ multiplex PCR; TCRdb's copy has only in-frame clones and lacks some. V and J calls and clone size come straight from that table; D and trimming were deduced from the DNA. In the table there are some 220,000 clones, around 81% of which are singletons. The rearrangement uses TRBV28 and TRBJ2-3, with no clear D. The material sequenced was peripheral blood. The source is a woman aged 70 to 79 with acute or convalescent COVID-19. DNA for the CDR3: TGTGCCAGCAGTTTATCTAGACCCGCAAATACGCAGTATTTT. Its protein product is CASSLSRPANTQYF.